Shown below are 21 T cell receptor beta chains from a single sample sequenced in a study of blood T cell repertoires in COVID-19. Repertoires were generated with immunoSEQ multiplex PCR, while TCRdb's copy carries only in-frame clones and drops some. In the table there are 140,000 to 150,000 clones, approximately 81% of which are singletons. Sequenced sample: peripheral blood. The receptor set was obtained from a human donor in a cohort sampled during active COVID-19.

The chain links TRBV3-1 (or the pseudogene TRBV3-2) to TRBJ2-5; 7 bases line up with TRBD2. The CDR3 has 13 residues. Trimming cost V 4 bases and J 2 bases; bases outside gene matches: 1. Germline V lookup: CDR1 LGHDT, CDR2 YNNKEL (reference sequence). The CDR3 spells CASSLGLQETQYF. The CDR3 DNA sequence: TGTGCCAGCAGCCTGGGACTACAAGAGACCCAGTACTTC.

This sequence joins TRBV9 and TRBJ2-5; 12 nucleotides align to TRBD1. Germline V gene lookup returns CDR1 SGDLS and CDR2 YYNGEE. After removal of 3 bases from V and 5 bases from J, the junction contained 5 bases not matched to a gene. CDR3 size: 15 residues. CDR3 sequence (DNA): TGTGCCAGCAGCGGAGGGACAGGGGGCGGTGAGACCCAGTACTTC. Amino acids: CASSGGTGGGETQYF.

The chain carries TRBV11-1 and TRBJ2-5; TRBD1 aligns across 9 bases. Germline lookup yields CDR1 SGHAT and CDR2 FQDESV (reference sequence). The V segment lost 4 bases and the J segment 2 bases; nucleotides outside the gene matches: 2. The CDR3 contains 14 residues. The CDR3 loop is CASSYGTGQETQYF. Here the CDR3 DNA reads TGTGCCAGCAGCTATGGGACAGGGCAAGAGACCCAGTACTTC.

The rearrangement uses TRBV28 and TRBJ1-2; D possibly corresponds to TRBD1 (5 bases). The V gene's germline CDR1 is MDHEN and CDR2 SYDVKM. This CDR3 has 12 amino acids. The germline V and J ends were trimmed by 5 bases and 6 bases, with 10 bases remaining between them. CDR3 sequence (DNA): TGTGCCAGCAGTCTCGACAGTGATGGCTACACCTTC. Residues: CASSLDSDGYTF.

This chain uses TRBV11-3 with TRBJ2-1, with 10 positions matching TRBD2. The CDR3 is 15 amino acids. Germline CDR1 is SGHNT and CDR2 is YENEEA. After removal of 5 bases from V and 1 base from J, the junction contained 2 bases not matched to a gene. CDR3 bases: TGTGCCAGCAGCATGACTAGCGGGTCCTACAATGAGCAGTTCTTC. It specifies CASSMTSGSYNEQFF.

The table lists this clone with a few counts. The chain is built from TRBV9 and TRBJ1-1; 9 nucleotides agree with TRBD1. Germline loops: CDR1 SGDLS, CDR2 YYNGEE. CDR3 size: 14 residues. With 4 bases clipped from V and 4 bases from J, the junction kept 5 bases outside the gene matches. DNA of the CDR3: TGTGCCAGCAGCCCACAGGGGGCGAGCACTGAAGCTTTCTTT. Translating it yields CASSPQGASTEAFF.

The V gene is TRBV19, the J gene TRBJ1-5, with 9 bases fitting TRBD1. The V gene's germline CDR1 is LNHDA and CDR2 SQIVND (reference sequence). The length of the CDR3 is 14 residues. The V segment lost 9 bases and the J segment 4 bases; nucleotides outside the gene matches: 7. The CDR3 is CASSRTGENQPQHF. CDR3 DNA sequence: TGTGCCAGCTCTAGGACAGGGGAGAATCAGCCCCAGCATTTT.

The chain combines TRBV6-6 with TRBJ1-5; perhaps TRBD1 as D (6 bases). V lost 1 base and J 6 bases, leaving 16 bases between the germline ends. The CDR3 consists of 16 residues. CDR1 and CDR2 from the germline V gene are MNHNY and SVGAGI (reference sequence). CDR3 DNA sequence: TGTGCCAGCAGTTACTTACCCCCTGGGGGCGGTCAGCCCCAGCATTTT. This codes for CASSYLPPGGGQPQHF.

The V and J genes are TRBV25-1 and TRBJ2-6, with no clear D. Between the trimmed V and J ends, which lost 3 bases and 1 base, there was a span of 7 bases. Per the germline V gene, CDR1 is MGHDK and CDR2 is SYGVNS. The CDR3 length is 15 residues. The DNA for the CDR3 is TGTGCCAGCAGTGATCCCAGGTCTGGGGCCAACGTCCTGACTTTC. Amino acids: CASSDPRSGANVLTF.

This clone appeared a few times. This sequence joins TRBV5-1 and TRBJ2-2, with TRBD1 matching over 7 bases. V was pared by 4 bases and J by 6 bases, with 6 bases of the junction left unmatched. The CDR3 spans 14 residues. CDR1 SGHRS and CDR2 YFSETQ come from the germline V gene. The CDR3 region has the DNA TGCGCCAGCAGCCCTCCTACAGGGGCCGGGGAGCTGTTTTTT. Translating gives CASSPPTGAGELFF.

V usage is TRBV7-9 and J usage is TRBJ2-5, with 12 bases fitting TRBD1. The CDR3 extends over 17 amino acids. V shed 2 bases, J shed 5 bases, and the junction held 9 bases outside the gene matches. Germline V lookup: CDR1 SEHNR, CDR2 FQNEAQ (reference sequence). The CDR3 DNA reads TGTGCCAGCAGCTTAAATTTGGGACAGGGGGCGAGGGAGACCCAGTACTTC. Protein sequence: CASSLNLGQGARETQYF. Full variable domain (rest looked up from reference TRBV7-9 and TRBJ2-5): DTGVSQNPRHKITKRGQNVTFRCDPISEHNRLYWYRQTLGQGPEFLTYFQNEAQLEKSRLLSDRFSAERPKGSFSTLEIQRTEQGDSAMYLCASSLNLGQGARETQYFGPGTRLLVL.

This clone was detected only a few times. The V gene is TRBV27, the J gene TRBJ1-5; D remains ambiguous. From germline, CDR1 is MNHEY and CDR2 SMNVEV (reference sequence). V lost 2 bases to trimming and J lost 6 bases, with 11 bases between them. The CDR3 consists of 14 residues. CDR3 nucleotides: TGTGCCAGCAGTTTAGTTGGAGAGGGTCAGCCCCAGCATTTT. Protein sequence: CASSLVGEGQPQHF.

The chain is built from TRBV6-2 or TRBV6-3 and TRBJ2-7; TRBD2 might be the D (5 bases). CDR3 length: 13 amino acids. The germline V and J ends were trimmed by 6 bases and 2 bases, with 11 bases remaining between them. CDR1 is MNHEY, CDR2 SVGEGT, per germline. As DNA, the CDR3 is TGTGCCAGCAGCCAGCGGAGCACCTACGAGCAGTACTTC. Amino acids: CASSQRSTYEQYF.

The rearrangement joins TRBV4-3 to TRBJ2-7; 9 bases are shared with TRBD2. V shed 3 bases, J shed 5 bases, and the junction held 11 bases outside the gene matches. CDR3 length: 16 residues. Germline values: CDR1 LGHNA, CDR2 YSLEER. CDR3 amino acids: CASSQRLAVPPDEQYF. CDR3 nucleotides: TGCGCCAGCAGCCAGAGACTAGCGGTCCCACCGGACGAGCAGTACTTC.

This clone was counted between two and nine times. V is TRBV9 and J is TRBJ2-7; 10 bases are shared with TRBD2. With V trimmed by 0 bases and J by 0 bases, 3 bases remained unmatched. Looked up from germline, CDR1 is SGDLS and CDR2 is YYNGEE. The CDR3 consists of 16 residues. The CDR3 spells CASSVGTSGSSYEQYF. For the CDR3, the DNA is TGTGCCAGCAGCGTAGGGACTAGCGGCAGCTCCTACGAGCAGTACTTC.

In this sample, this clone turned up once. V and J are TRBV11-3 and TRBJ1-3; D possibly corresponds to TRBD1 (6 bases). V was clipped by 3 bases and J by 1 base, with 22 bases between them. The CDR3 length is 19 residues. CDR1 and CDR2 from the germline V gene are SGHNT and YENEEA. CDR3 nucleotides: TGTGCCAGCAGCTTTCTACAGAGGGGGGGTATCGAGTCTGGAAACACCATATATTTT. Its translation: CASSFLQRGGIESGNTIYF.

The chain is built from TRBV20-1 and TRBJ2-7; maybe TRBD2 (6 bases). Trimming took 3 bases from V and 2 from J, leaving 14 bases between them. Germline-derived CDR1 and CDR2 are DFQATT and SNEGSKA (reference sequence). The CDR3 covers 14 residues. CDR3: CSASIRGKPYEQYF. The CDR3 nucleotides are TGCAGTGCTAGTATCCGCGGGAAACCCTACGAGCAGTACTTC.

This chain links TRBV15 with TRBJ1-6; D perhaps matches TRBD1 (6 bases). Germline assignment: CDR1 LNHNV and CDR2 YYDKDF (reference sequence). Trimming removed 1 base at V and 9 bases at J, with 19 bases between. The CDR3 extends over 17 amino acids. CDR3 sequence reads: CATSRVGGASRRSPLHF. In DNA form, the CDR3 reads TGTGCCACCAGCAGAGTAGGGGGGGCAAGTCGACGTTCACCCCTCCACTTT.

This clone was recorded a few times. The chain has TRBV18 and TRBJ2-3; D gene ambiguous. The CDR3 is 12 residues long. V was trimmed by 3 bases and J by 6 bases, leaving 7 bases between them. Germline CDR1 is KGHSH and CDR2 is LQKENI. The CDR3 bases are TGTGCCAGCTCACCGTTCGAGGATACGCAGTATTTT. It encodes CASSPFEDTQYF.

The chain links TRBV18 to TRBJ2-2, with D possibly being TRBD1 (6 bases). V lost 4 bases to trimming and J lost 2 bases, with 11 bases between them. The CDR3 has 15 residues. The germline V gene has CDR1 KGHSH and CDR2 LQKENI. Written as DNA, the CDR3 is TGTGCCAGCTCACAGGGGGTCCCTAACACCGGGGAGCTGTTTTTT. Translation: CASSQGVPNTGELFF.

This clone was picked up one time. This rearrangement joins TRBV7-9 to TRBJ2-3; 11 nucleotides match TRBD1. V was pared by 3 bases and J by 4 bases, with 3 bases of the junction left unmatched. This CDR3 comprises 15 residues. Looked up from germline, CDR1 is SEHNR and CDR2 is FQNEAQ (reference sequence). The CDR3 loop reads CASSLGQGGADTQYF. In DNA, the CDR3 is TGTGCCAGCAGCTTGGGACAGGGGGGTGCAGATACGCAGTATTTT.